These 11 T cell receptor beta chains were sequenced from one sample in a study of blood T cell repertoires in COVID-19 (TCRdb year 2020). The library was obtained by the immunoSEQ multiplex PCR assay. This is the immuneACCESS table as TCRdb keeps it, with only in-frame sequences that have V and J called. A part of the clones is gone; compared with another copy, unresolved V genes explain less than half, and the rest is unexplained. The sample data list 200,000 to 250,000 clones, and around 80% of these were observed just once. More than 10% of the sample rests with the top ten. The sequencing input was peripheral blood. These receptors all stem from a woman aged 40-49 years with acute or convalescent COVID-19.

The gene calls are TRBV5-6 and TRBJ2-2; TRBD2 might be the D (5 bases). The germline V gene encodes CDR1 SGHDT and CDR2 YYEEEE. Between the trimmed V and J ends, which lost 4 bases and 2 bases, there was a span of 15 bases. This CDR3 region has 16 residues. The CDR3 DNA reads TGTGCCAGCAGCGGTGGGAGAGTCAGAAACACCGGGGAGCTGTTTTTT. Its protein product is CASSGGRVRNTGELFF. The full variable domain, rest sourced from reference TRBV5-6 and TRBJ2-2, is DAGVTQSPTHLIKTRGQQVTLRCSPKSGHDTVSWYQQALGQGPQFIFQYYEEEERQRGNFPDRFSGHQFPNYSSELNVNALLLGDSALYLCASSGGRVRNTGELFFGEGSRLTVL.

The rearrangement uses TRBV7-8 and TRBJ2-1, with D maybe TRBD2 (6 bases). Between the trimmed V and J ends, which lost 3 bases and 5 bases, there was a span of 14 bases. This CDR3 region has 15 residues. The germline V gene has CDR1 SGHVS and CDR2 FQNEAQ. CDR3 in DNA: TGTGCCAGCAGCTTGCTAGGCGGGACCCACAATGAGCAGTTCTTC. This sequence encodes CASSLLGGTHNEQFF.

This clone has only a few counts. This CDR3 is also generated by other DNA sequences in the sample. This chain links TRBV6-1 with TRBJ1-5, with D perhaps TRBD1 (6 bases). Trimming took off 1 base at V and 0 bases at J, with 7 bases between the two ends. The CDR3 is made up of 15 amino acids. Germline V CDR1 and CDR2: MNHNS, SASEGT. As DNA, the CDR3 is TGTGCCAGCAGTGAAGGGACAGCTAGCAATCAGCCCCAGCATTTT. Its protein product is CASSEGTASNQPQHF.

The gene calls are TRBV19 and TRBJ2-1; D remains ambiguous. The CDR3 spans 11 residues. V was trimmed by 7 bases and J by 4 bases, leaving 5 bases between them. Germline-derived CDR1 and CDR2 are LNHDA and SQIVND (reference sequence). CDR3 amino acids: CASTSYNEQFF. The CDR3 DNA sequence: TGTGCCAGTACCAGTTACAATGAGCAGTTCTTC.

The rearrangement uses TRBV10-3 and TRBJ2-1; 14 bases are shared with TRBD2. Germline-derived CDR1 and CDR2 are ENHRY and SYGVKD. The CDR3 runs 14 residues. V dropped 6 bases and J dropped 9; count of bases not matched to a gene: 4. CDR3 residues: CAIRGLAGEGEQFF. In DNA, the CDR3 is TGTGCCATCAGGGGACTAGCGGGAGAAGGTGAGCAGTTCTTC.

The chain uses TRBV5-1 and TRBJ1-6; 9 bases fit TRBD1. V shed 3 bases, J shed 10 bases, and the junction held 8 bases outside the gene matches. Looked up from germline, CDR1 is SGHRS and CDR2 is YFSETQ. CDR3 length: 15 amino acids. In DNA, the CDR3 is TGCGCCAGCAGCTCCTGGACAGGGGAAGGCTCACCCCTCCACTTT. It encodes CASSSWTGEGSPLHF.

The chain has TRBV25-1 and TRBJ1-5, with 9 bases that match TRBD1. Germline loops: CDR1 MGHDK, CDR2 SYGVNS. V was pared by 4 bases and J by 6 bases, with 7 bases of the junction left unmatched. This CDR3 region has 15 residues. The CDR3 here is CASSGGQGRGQPQHF. CDR3 sequence (DNA): TGTGCCAGCAGTGGGGGACAGGGTAGGGGTCAGCCCCAGCATTTT.

V usage is TRBV30 and J usage is TRBJ2-3; 7 bases are shared with TRBD1. Germline CDR1 GTSNPN, CDR2 SVGIG (reference sequence). CDR3 length: 12 amino acids. Trimming took 4 bases from V and 6 from J; bases not matched to a gene: 4. The CDR3 sequence: CAWTSRGDTQYF. CDR3 sequence (DNA): TGTGCCTGGACATCCAGGGGGGATACGCAGTATTTT.

This rearrangement joins TRBV6-4 to TRBJ2-3; unclear D gene. CDR3 length: 14 amino acids. Germline V CDR1 and CDR2: MRHNA, SNTAGT. V was cut by 6 bases and J by 4 bases, with 14 bases left in between. The CDR3 DNA reads as TGTGCCAGCAGCCCAACTGGTCACCCAGATACGCAGTATTTT. This codes for CASSPTGHPDTQYF.

The rearrangement joins TRBV24-1 to TRBJ1-5; 8 nucleotides align to TRBD1. The junction had 11 bases not matched to a gene; V was cut back by 4 bases and J by 4 bases. CDR3 length: 17 amino acids. The germline CDR1 and CDR2 sequences are KGHDR and SFDVKD. As DNA, the CDR3 is TGTGCCACCAGTGACCCTGGGACAGGACCAATGAATCAGCCCCAGCATTTT. It is translated as CATSDPGTGPMNQPQHF.

The rearrangement joins TRBV4-3 to TRBJ2-3; D is possibly TRBD1 (5 bases). Germline loops: CDR1 LGHNA, CDR2 YSLEER. With 2 bases removed from V and 6 bases from J, the gap between germline ends came to 18 bases. The length of the CDR3 is 16 residues. The CDR3 coding sequence is TGCGCCAGCAGCCAATTGCAGGGAAGCGCACGGGATACGCAGTATTTT. Its translation is CASSQLQGSARDTQYF.